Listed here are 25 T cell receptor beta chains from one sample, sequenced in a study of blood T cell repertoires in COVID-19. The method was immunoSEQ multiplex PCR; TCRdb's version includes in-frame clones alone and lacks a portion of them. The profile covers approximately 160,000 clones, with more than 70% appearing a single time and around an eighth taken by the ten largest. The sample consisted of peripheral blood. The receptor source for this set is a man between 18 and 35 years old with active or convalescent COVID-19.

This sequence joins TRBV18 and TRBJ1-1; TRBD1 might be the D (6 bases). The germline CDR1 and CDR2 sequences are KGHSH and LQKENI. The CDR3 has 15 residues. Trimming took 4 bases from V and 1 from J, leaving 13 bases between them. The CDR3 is CASSLTGRSNTEAFF. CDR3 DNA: TGTGCCAGCTCACTGACAGGTCGGTCGAACACTGAAGCTTTCTTT.

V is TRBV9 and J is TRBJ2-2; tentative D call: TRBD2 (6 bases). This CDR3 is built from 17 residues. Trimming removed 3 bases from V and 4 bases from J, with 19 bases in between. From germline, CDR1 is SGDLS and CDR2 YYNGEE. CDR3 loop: CASSGGWGLPPTGELFF. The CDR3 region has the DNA TGTGCCAGCAGCGGGGGGTGGGGACTTCCACCCACCGGGGAGCTGTTTTTT.

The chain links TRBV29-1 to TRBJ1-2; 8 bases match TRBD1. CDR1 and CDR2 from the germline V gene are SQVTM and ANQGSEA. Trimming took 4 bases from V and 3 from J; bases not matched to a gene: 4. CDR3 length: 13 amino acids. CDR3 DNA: TGCAGCGTTGGGACAGGGAGCGACTATGGCTACACCTTC. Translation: CSVGTGSDYGYTF.

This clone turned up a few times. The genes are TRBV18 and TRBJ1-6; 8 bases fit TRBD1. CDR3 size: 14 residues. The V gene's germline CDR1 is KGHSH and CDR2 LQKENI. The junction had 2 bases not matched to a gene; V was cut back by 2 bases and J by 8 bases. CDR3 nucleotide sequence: TGTGCCAGCTCACCAGCGACAGGGGATTCACCCCTCCACTTT. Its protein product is CASSPATGDSPLHF.

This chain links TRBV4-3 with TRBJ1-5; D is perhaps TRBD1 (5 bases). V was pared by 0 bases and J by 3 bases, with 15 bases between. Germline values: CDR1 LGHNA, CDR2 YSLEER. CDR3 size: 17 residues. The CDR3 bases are TGCGCCAGCAGCCAAGAATGGCCGGGGACTTACAATCAGCCCCAGCATTTT. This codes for CASSQEWPGTYNQPQHF.

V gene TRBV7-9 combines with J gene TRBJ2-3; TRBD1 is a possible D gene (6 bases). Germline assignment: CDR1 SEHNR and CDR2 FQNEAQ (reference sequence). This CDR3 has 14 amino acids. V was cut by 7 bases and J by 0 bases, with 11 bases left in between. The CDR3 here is CASKGQPSTDTQYF. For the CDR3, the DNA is TGTGCCAGCAAGGGACAACCAAGCACAGATACGCAGTATTTT.

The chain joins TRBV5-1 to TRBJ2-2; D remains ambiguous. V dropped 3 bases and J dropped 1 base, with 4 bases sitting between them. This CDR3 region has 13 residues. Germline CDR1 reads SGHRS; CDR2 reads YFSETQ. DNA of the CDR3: TGCGCCAGCAGCTCCAAGAACACCGGGGAGCTGTTTTTT. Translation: CASSSKNTGELFF.

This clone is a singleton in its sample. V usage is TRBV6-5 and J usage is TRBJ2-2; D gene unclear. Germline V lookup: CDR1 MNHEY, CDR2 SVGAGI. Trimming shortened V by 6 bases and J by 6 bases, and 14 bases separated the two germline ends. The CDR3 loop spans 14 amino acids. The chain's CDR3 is CASRTDTHAGELFF. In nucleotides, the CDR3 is TGTGCCAGCAGAACCGACACCCACGCCGGGGAGCTGTTTTTT.

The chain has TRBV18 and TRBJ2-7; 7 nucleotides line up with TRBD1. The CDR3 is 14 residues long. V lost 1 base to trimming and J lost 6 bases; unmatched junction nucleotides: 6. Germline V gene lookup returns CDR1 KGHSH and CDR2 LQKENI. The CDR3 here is CASSPRNRGGEQYF. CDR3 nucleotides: TGTGCCAGCTCACCACGGAACAGGGGTGGCGAGCAGTACTTC.

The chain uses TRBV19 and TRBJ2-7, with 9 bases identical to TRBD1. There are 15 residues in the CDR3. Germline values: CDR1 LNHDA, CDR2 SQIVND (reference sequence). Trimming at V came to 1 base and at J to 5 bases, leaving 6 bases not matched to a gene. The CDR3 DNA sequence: TGTGCCAGTAGTATAGGGGACAGGGTTAACGACGAGCAGTACTTC. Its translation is CASSIGDRVNDEQYF.

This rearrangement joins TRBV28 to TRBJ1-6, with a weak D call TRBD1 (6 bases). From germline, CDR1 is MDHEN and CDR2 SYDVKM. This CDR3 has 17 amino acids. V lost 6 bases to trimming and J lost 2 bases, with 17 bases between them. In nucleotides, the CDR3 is TGTGCCAGCAGAGGGGCCCTGGGGGACACCTATAATTCACCCCTCCACTTT. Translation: CASRGALGDTYNSPLHF.

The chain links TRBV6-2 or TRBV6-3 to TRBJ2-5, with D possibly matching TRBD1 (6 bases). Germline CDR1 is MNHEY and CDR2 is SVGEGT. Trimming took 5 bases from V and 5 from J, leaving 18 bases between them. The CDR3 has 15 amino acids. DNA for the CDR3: TGTGCCAGCAGTATAGAACAGGGCTTGGGGGAGACCCAGTACTTC. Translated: CASSIEQGLGETQYF.

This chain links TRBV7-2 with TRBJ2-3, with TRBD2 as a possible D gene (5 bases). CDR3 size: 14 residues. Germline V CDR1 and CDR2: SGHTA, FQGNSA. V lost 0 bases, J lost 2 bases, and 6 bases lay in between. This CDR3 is CASSLAGATDTQYF. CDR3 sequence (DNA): TGTGCCAGCAGCTTAGCGGGAGCCACAGATACGCAGTATTTT.

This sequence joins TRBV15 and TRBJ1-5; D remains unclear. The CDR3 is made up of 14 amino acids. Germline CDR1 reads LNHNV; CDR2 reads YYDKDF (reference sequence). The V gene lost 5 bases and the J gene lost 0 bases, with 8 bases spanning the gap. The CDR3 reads CATSARDSNQPQHF. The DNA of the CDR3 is TGTGCCACCAGCGCTCGCGATAGCAATCAGCCCCAGCATTTT.

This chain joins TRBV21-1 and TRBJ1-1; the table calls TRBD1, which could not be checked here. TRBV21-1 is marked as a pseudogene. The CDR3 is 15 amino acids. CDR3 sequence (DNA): TGTGCCAGCAGCAAAGGGACAGGGGGCGACACTGAAGCTTTCTTT. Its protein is CASSKGTGGDTEAFF.

The CDR3, as DNA: TGTGCCAGTAGTCCCCGGACTAGCGGGAGGACAGATACGCAGTATTTT. Protein product: CASSPRTSGRTDTQYF. The V and J genes are TRBV19 and TRBJ2-3, with 14 bases matching TRBD2. J lost 3 bases, V lost 5 bases, and 4 bases had no gene match. Germline V gene lookup returns CDR1 LNHDA and CDR2 SQIVND (reference sequence). The CDR3 is 16 amino acids.

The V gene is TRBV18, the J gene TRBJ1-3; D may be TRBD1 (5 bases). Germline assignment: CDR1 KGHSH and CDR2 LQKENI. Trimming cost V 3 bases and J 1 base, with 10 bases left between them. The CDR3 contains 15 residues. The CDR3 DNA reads TGTGCCAGCTCACCTAACCAGGGATCTGGAAACACCATATATTTT. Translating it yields CASSPNQGSGNTIYF.

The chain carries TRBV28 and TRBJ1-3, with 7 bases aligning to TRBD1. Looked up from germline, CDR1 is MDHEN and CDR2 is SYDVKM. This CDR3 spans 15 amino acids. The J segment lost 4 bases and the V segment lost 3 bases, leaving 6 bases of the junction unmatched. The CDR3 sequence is CASSFAAQGGNTIYF. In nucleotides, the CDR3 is TGTGCCAGCAGTTTCGCGGCACAGGGGGGAAACACCATATATTTT.

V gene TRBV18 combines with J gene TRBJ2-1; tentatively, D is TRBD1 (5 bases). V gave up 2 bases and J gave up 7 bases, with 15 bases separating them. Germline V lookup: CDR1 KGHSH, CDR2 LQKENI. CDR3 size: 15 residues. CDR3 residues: CASSPGQGNFNEQFF. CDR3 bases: TGTGCCAGCTCACCAGGGCAGGGTAATTTTAATGAGCAGTTCTTC.

CDR3 sequence: CASSGGRAGANVLTF. The CDR3 bases are TGCGCCAGCAGTGGCGGGAGGGCTGGGGCCAACGTCCTGACTTTC. J is TRBJ2-6 and V is TRBV10-1, with TRBD2 identical over 9 bases. Trimming at V came to 4 bases and at J to 2 bases, leaving 0 bases not matched to a gene. The germline gives CDR1 WNHNN, CDR2 SYGVQD (reference sequence). The CDR3 extends over 15 amino acids.

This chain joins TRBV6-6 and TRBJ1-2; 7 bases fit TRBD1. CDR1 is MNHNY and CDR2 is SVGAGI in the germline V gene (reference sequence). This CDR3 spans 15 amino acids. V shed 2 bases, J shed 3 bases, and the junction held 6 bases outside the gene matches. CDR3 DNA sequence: TGTGCCAGCAGTTACCCCACAGGGGATGACTATGGCTACACCTTC. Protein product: CASSYPTGDDYGYTF.

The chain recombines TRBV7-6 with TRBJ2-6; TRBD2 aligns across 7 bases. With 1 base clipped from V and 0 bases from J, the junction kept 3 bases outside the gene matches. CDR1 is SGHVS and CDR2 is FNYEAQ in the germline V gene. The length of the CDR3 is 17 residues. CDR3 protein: CASSLVLADSGANVLTF. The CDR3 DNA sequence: TGTGCCAGCAGCTTAGTGCTAGCGGACTCTGGGGCCAACGTCCTGACTTTC.

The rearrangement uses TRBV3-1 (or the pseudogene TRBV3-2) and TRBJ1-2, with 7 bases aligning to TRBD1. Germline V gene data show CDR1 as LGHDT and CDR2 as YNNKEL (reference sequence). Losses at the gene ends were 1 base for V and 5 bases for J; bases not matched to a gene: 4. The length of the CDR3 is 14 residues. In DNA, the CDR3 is TGTGCCAGCAGCCAAGTAGAACAGGGGTATGGCTACACCTTC. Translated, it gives CASSQVEQGYGYTF.

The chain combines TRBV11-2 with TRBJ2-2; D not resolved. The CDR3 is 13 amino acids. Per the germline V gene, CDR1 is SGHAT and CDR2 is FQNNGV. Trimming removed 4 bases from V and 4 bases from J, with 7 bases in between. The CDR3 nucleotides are TGTGCCAGCAGCTCCTACAGCACCGGGGAGCTGTTTTTT. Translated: CASSSYSTGELFF.

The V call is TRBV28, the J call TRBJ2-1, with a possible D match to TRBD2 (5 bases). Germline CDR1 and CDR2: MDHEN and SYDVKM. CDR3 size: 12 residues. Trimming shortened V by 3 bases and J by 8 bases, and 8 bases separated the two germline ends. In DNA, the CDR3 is TGTGCCAGCAGTTTGCAGCGGCATGAGCAGTTCTTC. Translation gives CASSLQRHEQFF.